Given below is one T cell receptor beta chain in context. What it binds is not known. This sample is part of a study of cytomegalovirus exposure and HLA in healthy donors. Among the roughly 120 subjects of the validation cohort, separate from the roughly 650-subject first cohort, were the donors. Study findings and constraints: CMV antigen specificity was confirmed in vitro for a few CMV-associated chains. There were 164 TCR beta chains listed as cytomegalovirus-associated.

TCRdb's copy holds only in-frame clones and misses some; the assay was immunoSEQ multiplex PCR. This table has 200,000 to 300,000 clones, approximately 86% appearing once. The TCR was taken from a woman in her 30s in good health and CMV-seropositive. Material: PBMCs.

CDR3 in DNA: TGTGCCAGCAGCTTAGAGGGTGCAGGGGAGGGAGCTTTCTTT. It codes for CASSLEGAGEGAFF. This chain uses TRBV7-9 with TRBJ1-1; a possible D gene is TRBD1 (6 bases). This CDR3 contains 14 residues. V was trimmed by 1 base and J by 10 bases, leaving 16 bases between them. The V gene's germline CDR1 is SEHNR and CDR2 FQNEAQ (reference sequence). The full variable domain, completed using reference TRBV7-9 and TRBJ1-1, is DTGVSQNPRHKITKRGQNVTFRCDPISEHNRLYWYRQTLGQGPEFLTYFQNEAQLEKSRLLSDRFSAERPKGSFSTLEIQRTEQGDSAMYLCASSLEGAGEGAFFGQGTRLTVV.